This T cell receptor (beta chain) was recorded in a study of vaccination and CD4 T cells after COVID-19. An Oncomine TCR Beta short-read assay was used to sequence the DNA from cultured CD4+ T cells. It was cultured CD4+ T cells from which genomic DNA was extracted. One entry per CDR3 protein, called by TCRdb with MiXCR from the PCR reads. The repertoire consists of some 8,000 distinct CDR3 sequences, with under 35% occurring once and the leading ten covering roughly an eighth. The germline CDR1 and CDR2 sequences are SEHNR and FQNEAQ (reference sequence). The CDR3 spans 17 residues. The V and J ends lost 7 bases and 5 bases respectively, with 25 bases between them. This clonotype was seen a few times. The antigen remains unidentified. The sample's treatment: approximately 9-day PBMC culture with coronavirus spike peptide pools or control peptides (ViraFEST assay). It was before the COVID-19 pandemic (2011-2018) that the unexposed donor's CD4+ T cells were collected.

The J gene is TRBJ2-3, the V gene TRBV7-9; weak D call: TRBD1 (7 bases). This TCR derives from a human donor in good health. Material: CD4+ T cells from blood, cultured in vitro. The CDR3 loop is CASIQRGGGTVEDTQYF. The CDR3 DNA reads TGTGCCAGCATCCAGCGAGGGGGCGGGACAGTTGAAGATACGCAGTATTTT. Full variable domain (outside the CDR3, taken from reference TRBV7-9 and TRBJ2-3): DTGVSQNPRHKITKRGQNVTFRCDPISEHNRLYWYRQTLGQGPEFLTYFQNEAQLEKSRLLSDRFSAERPKGSFSTLEIQRTEQGDSAMYLCASIQRGGGTVEDTQYFGPGTRLTVL.